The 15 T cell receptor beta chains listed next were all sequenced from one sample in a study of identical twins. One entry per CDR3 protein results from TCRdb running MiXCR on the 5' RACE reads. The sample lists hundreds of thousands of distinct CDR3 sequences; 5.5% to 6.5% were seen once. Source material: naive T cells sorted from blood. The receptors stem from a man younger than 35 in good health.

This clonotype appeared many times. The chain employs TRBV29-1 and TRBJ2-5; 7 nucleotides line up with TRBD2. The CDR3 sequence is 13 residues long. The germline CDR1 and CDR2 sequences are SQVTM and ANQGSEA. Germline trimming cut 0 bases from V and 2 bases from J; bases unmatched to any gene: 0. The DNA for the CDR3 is TGCAGCGTTGAAGACGGGGGGCAAGAGACCCAGTACTTC. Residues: CSVEDGGQETQYF.

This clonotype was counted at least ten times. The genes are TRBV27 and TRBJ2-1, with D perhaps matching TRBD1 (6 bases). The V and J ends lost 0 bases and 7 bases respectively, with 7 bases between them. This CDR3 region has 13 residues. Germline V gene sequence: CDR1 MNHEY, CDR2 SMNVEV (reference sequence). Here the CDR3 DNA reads TGTGCCAGCAGTTTATCTACAGGGAATGAGCAGTTCTTC. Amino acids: CASSLSTGNEQFF.

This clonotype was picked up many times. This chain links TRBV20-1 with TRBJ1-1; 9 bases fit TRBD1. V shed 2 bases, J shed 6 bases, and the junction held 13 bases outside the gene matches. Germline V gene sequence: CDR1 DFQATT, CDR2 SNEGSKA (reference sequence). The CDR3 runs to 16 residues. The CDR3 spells CSARTEGTGRWAEAFF. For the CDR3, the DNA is TGCAGTGCTAGAACGGAGGGGACAGGGAGGTGGGCTGAAGCTTTCTTT.

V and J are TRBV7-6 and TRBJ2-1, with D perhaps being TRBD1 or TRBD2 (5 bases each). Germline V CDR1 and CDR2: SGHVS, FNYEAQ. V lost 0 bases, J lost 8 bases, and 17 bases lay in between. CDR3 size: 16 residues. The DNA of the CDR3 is TGTGCCAGCAGCTTAGCTAACTCGGGACCCGGGGATGAGCAGTTCTTC. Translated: CASSLANSGPGDEQFF. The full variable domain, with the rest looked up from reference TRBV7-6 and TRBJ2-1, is GAGVSQSPRYKVTKRGQDVALRCDPISGHVSLYWYRQALGQGPEFLTYFNYEAQQDKSGLPNDRFSAERPEGSISTLTIQRTEQRDSAMYRCASSLANSGPGDEQFFGPGTRLTVL.

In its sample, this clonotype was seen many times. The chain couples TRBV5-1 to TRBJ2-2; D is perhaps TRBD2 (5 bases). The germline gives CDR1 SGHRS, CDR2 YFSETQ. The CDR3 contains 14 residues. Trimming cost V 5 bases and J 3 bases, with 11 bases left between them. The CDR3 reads CASRRVGDTGELFF. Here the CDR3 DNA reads TGCGCCAGCAGGAGGGTCGGGGACACCGGGGAGCTGTTTTTT.

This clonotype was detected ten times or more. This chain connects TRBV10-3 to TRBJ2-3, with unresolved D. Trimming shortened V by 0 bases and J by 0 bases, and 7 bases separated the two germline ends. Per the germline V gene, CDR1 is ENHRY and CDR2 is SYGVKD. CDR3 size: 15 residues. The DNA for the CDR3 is TGTGCCATCAGTGAGTCGGCGGCTAGCACAGATACGCAGTATTTT. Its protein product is CAISESAASTDTQYF.

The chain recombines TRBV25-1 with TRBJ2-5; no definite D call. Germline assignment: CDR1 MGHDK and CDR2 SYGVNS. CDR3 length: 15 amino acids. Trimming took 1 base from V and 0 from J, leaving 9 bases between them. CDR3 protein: CASSELKRYQETQYF. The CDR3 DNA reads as TGTGCCAGCAGTGAATTGAAGCGCTACCAAGAGACCCAGTACTTC.

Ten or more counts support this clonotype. The CDR3: CASSGLAYYEQYF. CDR3 in DNA: TGTGCCAGCAGCGGACTAGCCTATTACGAGCAGTACTTC. The V gene is TRBV6-2 or TRBV6-3, the J gene TRBJ2-7, with 8 nucleotides matching TRBD2. This CDR3 has 13 amino acids. V trimming: 6 bases; J trimming: 4 bases; junction bases outside the gene matches: 5. Germline CDR1 reads MNHEY; CDR2 reads SVGEGT.

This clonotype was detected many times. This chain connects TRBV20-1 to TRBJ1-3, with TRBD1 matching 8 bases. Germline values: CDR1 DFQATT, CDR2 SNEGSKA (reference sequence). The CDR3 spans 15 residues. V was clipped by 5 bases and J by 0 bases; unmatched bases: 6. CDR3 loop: CSAGADRGSGNTIYF. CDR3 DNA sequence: TGCAGTGCTGGGGCTGACAGGGGCTCTGGAAACACCATATATTTT.

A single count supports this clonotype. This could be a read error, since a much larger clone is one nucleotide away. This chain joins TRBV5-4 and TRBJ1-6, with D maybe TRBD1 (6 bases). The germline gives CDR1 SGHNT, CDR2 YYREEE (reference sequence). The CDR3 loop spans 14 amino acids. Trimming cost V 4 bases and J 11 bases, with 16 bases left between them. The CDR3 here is CASSTPGVNTPLHF. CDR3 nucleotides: TGTGCCAGCAGCACCCCAGGGGTGAATACACCCCTCCACTTT.

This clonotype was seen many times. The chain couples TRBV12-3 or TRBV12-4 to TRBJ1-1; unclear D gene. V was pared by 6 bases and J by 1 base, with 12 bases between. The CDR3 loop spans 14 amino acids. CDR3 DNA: TGTGCCAGCAGCTCCTTTTCCGCGAACACTGAAGCTTTCTTT. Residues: CASSSFSANTEAFF.

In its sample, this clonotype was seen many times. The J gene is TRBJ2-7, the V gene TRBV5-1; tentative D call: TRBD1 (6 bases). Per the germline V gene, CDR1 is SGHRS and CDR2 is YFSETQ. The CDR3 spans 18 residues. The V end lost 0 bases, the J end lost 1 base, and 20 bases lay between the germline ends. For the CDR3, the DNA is TGCGCCAGCAGCTTGGGGTTAGGGGGTGGGATCGAGTCCTACGAGCAGTACGTC. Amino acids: CASSLGLGGGIESYEQYV.

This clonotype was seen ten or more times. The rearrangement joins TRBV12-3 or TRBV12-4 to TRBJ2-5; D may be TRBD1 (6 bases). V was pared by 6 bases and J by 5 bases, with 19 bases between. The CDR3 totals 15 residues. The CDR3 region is CASSRNTGNGETQYF. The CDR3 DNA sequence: TGTGCCAGCAGCAGAAATACAGGGAATGGGGAGACCCAGTACTTC.

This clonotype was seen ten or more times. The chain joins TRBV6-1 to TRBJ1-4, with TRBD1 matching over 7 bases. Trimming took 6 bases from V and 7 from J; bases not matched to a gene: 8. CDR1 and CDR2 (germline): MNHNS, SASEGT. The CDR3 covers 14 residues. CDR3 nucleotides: TGTGCCAGCAGGCCTCAGGGGGAATTTGAAAAACTGTTTTTT. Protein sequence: CASRPQGEFEKLFF.

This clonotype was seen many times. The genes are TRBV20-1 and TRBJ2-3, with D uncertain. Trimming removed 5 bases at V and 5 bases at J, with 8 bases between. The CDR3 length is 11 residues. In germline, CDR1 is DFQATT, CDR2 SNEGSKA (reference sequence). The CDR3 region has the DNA TGCAGTGCTCTAACCCGAGATACGCAGTATTTT. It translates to CSALTRDTQYF.